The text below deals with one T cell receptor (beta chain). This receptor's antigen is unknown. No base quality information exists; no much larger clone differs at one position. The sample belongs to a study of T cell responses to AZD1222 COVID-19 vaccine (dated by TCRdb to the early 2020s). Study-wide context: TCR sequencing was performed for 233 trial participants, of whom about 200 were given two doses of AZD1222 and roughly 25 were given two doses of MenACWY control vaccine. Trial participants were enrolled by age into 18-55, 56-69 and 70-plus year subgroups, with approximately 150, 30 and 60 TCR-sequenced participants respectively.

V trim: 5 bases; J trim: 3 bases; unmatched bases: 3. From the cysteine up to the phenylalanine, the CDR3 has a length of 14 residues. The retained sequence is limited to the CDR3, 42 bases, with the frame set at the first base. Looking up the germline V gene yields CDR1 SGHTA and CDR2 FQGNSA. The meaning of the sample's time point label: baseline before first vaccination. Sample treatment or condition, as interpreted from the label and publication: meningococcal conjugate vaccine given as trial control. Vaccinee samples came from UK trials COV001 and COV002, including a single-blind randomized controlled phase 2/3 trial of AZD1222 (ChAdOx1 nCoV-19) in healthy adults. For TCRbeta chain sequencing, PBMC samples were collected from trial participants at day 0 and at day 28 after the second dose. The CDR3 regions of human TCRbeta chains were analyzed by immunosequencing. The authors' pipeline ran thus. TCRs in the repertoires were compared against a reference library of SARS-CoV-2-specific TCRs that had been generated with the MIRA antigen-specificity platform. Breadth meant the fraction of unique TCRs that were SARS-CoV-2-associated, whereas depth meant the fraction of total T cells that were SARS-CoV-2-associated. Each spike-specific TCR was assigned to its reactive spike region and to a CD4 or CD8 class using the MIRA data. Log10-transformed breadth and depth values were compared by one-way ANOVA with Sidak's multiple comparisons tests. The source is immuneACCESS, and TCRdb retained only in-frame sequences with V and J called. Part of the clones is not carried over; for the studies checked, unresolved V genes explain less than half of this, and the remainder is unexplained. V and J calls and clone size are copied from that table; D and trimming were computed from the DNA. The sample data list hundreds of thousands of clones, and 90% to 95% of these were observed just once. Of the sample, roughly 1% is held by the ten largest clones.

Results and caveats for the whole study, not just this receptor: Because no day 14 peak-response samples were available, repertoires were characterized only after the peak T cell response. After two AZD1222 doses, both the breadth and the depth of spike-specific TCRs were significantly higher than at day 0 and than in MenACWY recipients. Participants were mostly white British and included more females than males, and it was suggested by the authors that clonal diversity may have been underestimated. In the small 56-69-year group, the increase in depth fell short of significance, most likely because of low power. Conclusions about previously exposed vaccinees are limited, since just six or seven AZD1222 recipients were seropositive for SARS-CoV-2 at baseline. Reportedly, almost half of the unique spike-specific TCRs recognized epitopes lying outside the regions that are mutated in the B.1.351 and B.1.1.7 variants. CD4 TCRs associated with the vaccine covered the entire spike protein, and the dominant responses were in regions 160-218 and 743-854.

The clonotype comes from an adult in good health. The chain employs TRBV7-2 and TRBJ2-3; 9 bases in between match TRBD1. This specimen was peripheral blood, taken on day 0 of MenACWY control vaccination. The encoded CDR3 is CASSPGQGTDTQYF. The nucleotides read TGTGCCAGCAGCCCCGGACAGGGGACAGATACGCAGTATTTT.